The 7 T cell receptor beta chains listed next were all sequenced from one sample in a study of cytomegalovirus exposure and HLA in healthy donors. PCR used 60 Vbeta primers and 13 Jbeta primers. Assay: immunoSEQ multiplex PCR; the TCRdb copy retains only in-frame clones and omits some. The sample records some 180,000 clones, about 13% being singletons. Sample: PBMCs. Source of these receptors: a man in his fifties or sixties in good health and CMV-seropositive.

This chain connects TRBV6-5 to TRBJ1-5; 8 positions agree with TRBD1. This CDR3 region has 13 residues. CDR1 MNHEY and CDR2 SVGAGI come from the germline V gene. After removal of 6 bases from V and 9 bases from J, the junction contained 7 bases not matched to a gene. The CDR3 bases are TGTGCCAGCAGAGGACAGGGCGAAGGGCCCCAGCATTTT. Its translation is CASRGQGEGPQHF.

The J gene is TRBJ1-3, the V gene TRBV9; D perhaps matches TRBD1 (6 bases). This CDR3 contains 18 residues. Trimming took 0 bases from V and 0 from J, leaving 16 bases between them. The germline V gene has CDR1 SGDLS and CDR2 YYNGEE. CDR3 in DNA: TGTGCCAGCAGCGTAGGATTGTTTGGACAGAACTCTGGAAACACCATATATTTT. Amino acids: CASSVGLFGQNSGNTIYF.

The chain employs TRBV30 and TRBJ1-2; D unresolved. CDR3 length equals 12 residues. Looked up from germline, CDR1 is GTSNPN and CDR2 is SVGIG (reference sequence). V was clipped by 2 bases and J by 4 bases, with 8 bases between them. The CDR3 DNA follows: TGTGCCTGGAGTAACAGCTTCTATGGCTACACCTTC. Protein: CAWSNSFYGYTF. Full variable domain (outside the CDR3, taken from reference TRBV30 and TRBJ1-2): SQTIHQWPATLVQPVGSPLSLECTVEGTSNPNLYWYRQAAGRGLQLLFYSVGIGQISSEVPQNLSASRPQDRQFILSSKKLLLSDSGFYLCAWSNSFYGYTFGSGTRLTVV.

The gene calls are TRBV2 and TRBJ2-7; 8 bases match TRBD1. Germline lookup yields CDR1 SNHLY and CDR2 FYNNEI. This CDR3 region has 15 residues. Trimming at V came to 2 bases and at J to 7 bases, leaving 10 bases not matched to a gene. CDR3 loop: CASSERMGQAWEQYF. CDR3 sequence (DNA): TGTGCCAGCAGTGAAAGGATGGGACAGGCATGGGAGCAGTACTTC. Full variable domain (remainder filled in from reference TRBV2 and TRBJ2-7): EPEVTQTPSHQVTQMGQEVILRCVPISNHLYFYWYRQILGQKVEFLVSFYNNEISEKSEIFDDQFSVERPDGSNFTLKIRSTKLEDSAMYFCASSERMGQAWEQYFGPGTRLTVT.

The genes are TRBV6-4 and TRBJ2-7; possibly TRBD1 for D (5 bases). The CDR3 consists of 17 residues. V was cut by 7 bases and J by 3 bases, with 25 bases left in between. CDR1 is MRHNA, CDR2 SNTAGT, per germline. CDR3 loop: CASTFWDGQGPLYEQYV. The CDR3 DNA follows: TGTGCCAGCACCTTTTGGGATGGACAAGGACCCCTCTACGAGCAGTACGTC.

This clone was seen a handful of times. The gene calls are TRBV6-1 and TRBJ2-5; D gene unclear. This CDR3 is 14 amino acids long. Germline V gene sequence: CDR1 MNHNS, CDR2 SASEGT. V was pared by 3 bases and J by 5 bases, with 13 bases between. CDR3 protein: CASSETASRETQYF. Written as DNA, the CDR3 is TGTGCCAGCAGTGAGACCGCCTCGCGGGAGACCCAGTACTTC.

This clone has more than one count but fewer than ten. CDR3 bases: TGTGCCAGTACTATGGCAGGGGCGCGGGACACTGAAGCTTTCTTT. Translated, it gives CASTMAGARDTEAFF. The gene calls are TRBV19 and TRBJ1-1; tentative D call: TRBD1 (6 bases). The CDR3 has 15 residues. V was shortened by 7 bases and J by 3 bases, with 18 bases between the two germline ends. The germline V gene has CDR1 LNHDA and CDR2 SQIVND (reference sequence).